Each of the 18 T cell receptor beta chains below was sequenced from the same sample in a study of T cells in Graves' hyperthyroidism and ophthalmopathy (dated by TCRdb to about 2019). The library was generated by multiplex PCR. Sequencing used an Illumina HiSeq 2000. Amplification of TCR beta CDR3 regions was carried out from RNA transcripts. The TCR CDR3 was subjected to a first round of RT-PCR using the HTBI primer set and the Qiagen OneStep RT-PCR kit. TCRdb handled the public reads itself, with Q25 trimming in fastp and clone calling in MiXCR, and kept productive beta chains. Rows matching on CDR3 protein sequence are summarized as one entry with the most common DNA and genes. A total of 530,000 or so distinct CDR3 sequences appear in this sample, about 24% of them only once. The ten largest clones capture approximately 10% of the sample. Sequencing used blood. The receptors derive from a woman in her twenties or thirties with Graves' ophthalmopathy.

Turning to this clonotype: The CDR3 does not end in the conserved phenylalanine or tryptophan, so this is likely a read error. The V gene is TRBV27, the J gene TRBJ1-2; 7 bases fit TRBD1. J lost 6 bases, V lost 10 bases, and 11 bases had no gene match. CDR3 size: 13 residues. In germline, CDR1 is MNHEY, CDR2 SMNVEV (reference sequence). The CDR3 region is CATCTGVTDGYTY. DNA of the CDR3: TGTGCCACCTGTACAGGGGTCACGGATGGCTACACCTAC.

This chain connects TRBV27 to TRBJ2-5; D gene uncertain. Trimming took off 5 bases at V and 1 base at J, with 20 bases between the two ends. The CDR3 runs to 17 residues. Germline V CDR1 and CDR2: MNHEY, SMNVEV (reference sequence). The CDR3 sequence: CASSPTKSGPGQETQYF. CDR3 DNA: TGTGCCAGCAGTCCTACAAAATCGGGTCCGGGCCAAGAGACCCAGTACTTC.

This rearrangement joins TRBV9 to TRBJ1-1; TRBD1 matches at 8 bases. Germline V gene sequence: CDR1 SGDLS, CDR2 YYNGEE. V lost 0 bases, J lost 3 bases, and 4 bases stayed unmatched. The CDR3 runs 15 residues. CDR3 bases: TGTGCCAGCAGCGTAGGGGGCAGGGGGCACACTGAAGCTTTCTTT. Its protein is CASSVGGRGHTEAFF. Complete variable domain (other parts from reference TRBV9 and TRBJ1-1): DSGVTQTPKHLITATGQRVTLRCSPRSGDLSVYWYQQSLDQGLQFLIQYYNGEERAKGNILERFSAQQFPDLHSELNLSSLELGDSALYFCASSVGGRGHTEAFFGQGTRLTVV.

This clonotype was observed many times. The chain is built from TRBV2 and TRBJ1-2; TRBD1 might be the D (5 bases). The V end lost 2 bases, the J end lost 1 base, and 11 bases lay between the germline ends. Germline V gene data show CDR1 as SNHLY and CDR2 as FYNNEI. The CDR3 length is 15 residues. This CDR3 is CASSERQGDNYGYTF. The CDR3 coding sequence is TGTGCCAGCAGTGAAAGGCAGGGTGATAACTATGGCTACACCTTC.

This clonotype was seen at least ten times. V and J are TRBV6-2 or TRBV6-3 and TRBJ1-2, with 7 bases fitting TRBD1. The CDR3 is 13 residues long. Losses at the gene ends were 6 bases for V and 5 bases for J; bases not matched to a gene: 6. CDR1 is MNHEY and CDR2 is SVGEGT in the germline V gene. Here the CDR3 reads CASRHRDRYGYTF. The DNA for the CDR3 is TGTGCCAGCAGGCACCGGGACAGATATGGCTACACCTTC.

This clonotype was seen many times. The chain couples TRBV28 to TRBJ2-6; D remains unclear. V dropped 5 bases and J dropped 0 bases, with 14 bases sitting between them. This CDR3 spans 17 amino acids. Germline assignment: CDR1 MDHEN and CDR2 SYDVKM. For the CDR3, the DNA is TGTGCCAGCAGTCCCGGACGGCTAAACTCTGGGGCCAACGTCCTGACTTTC. Translated, it gives CASSPGRLNSGANVLTF.

There are many counts of this clonotype. The chain carries TRBV6-5 and TRBJ2-7, with D hard to call. Germline V gene lookup returns CDR1 MNHEY and CDR2 SVGAGI. The CDR3 contains 16 residues. V was clipped by 0 bases and J by 2 bases, with 14 bases between them. The CDR3 is CASSYSLAYSPYEQYF. The CDR3 DNA sequence: TGTGCCAGCAGTTACTCGCTCGCCTACTCCCCCTACGAGCAGTACTTC.

This clonotype was recorded many times. This chain connects TRBV6-5 to TRBJ2-7; 7 positions match TRBD1. With V trimmed by 6 bases and J by 5 bases, 13 bases remained unmatched. Germline lookup yields CDR1 MNHEY and CDR2 SVGAGI. This CDR3 is built from 15 residues. CDR3 nucleotide sequence: TGTGCCAGCAGCCCCAATTGGGACAGCAAAAACGAGCAGTACTTC. This encodes CASSPNWDSKNEQYF.

This clonotype was observed a handful of times. CDR3: CASSEWQTASYEQYF. The CDR3 DNA reads TGTGCCAGCAGTGAATGGCAGACGGCCTCCTACGAGCAGTACTTC. The V call is TRBV6-1, the J call TRBJ2-7; D remains ambiguous. V was shortened by 2 bases and J by 0 bases, with 11 bases between the two germline ends. CDR1 is MNHNS, CDR2 SASEGT, per germline. The CDR3 length is 15 residues.

This clonotype was seen only a few times. The chain carries TRBV2 and TRBJ2-2, with D possibly being TRBD1 (6 bases). The germline CDR1 and CDR2 sequences are SNHLY and FYNNEI. This CDR3 has 14 residues. The V and J ends lost 9 bases and 2 bases respectively, with 13 bases between them. In nucleotides, the CDR3 is TGTGCCAGTAAGGGGACACCAAACACCGGGGAGCTGTTTTTT. Translating it yields CASKGTPNTGELFF.

This clonotype showed up many times. The rearrangement uses TRBV7-9 and TRBJ1-1; possibly TRBD1 for D (5 bases). In germline, CDR1 is SEHNR, CDR2 FQNEAQ (reference sequence). V was cut by 5 bases and J by 4 bases, with 8 bases left in between. The CDR3 length is 12 residues. DNA of the CDR3: TGTGCCAGCAGCAGAGGGGTCACTGAAGCTTTCTTT. Protein sequence: CASSRGVTEAFF.

For this clonotype: A much larger clone sits a single nucleotide away, making a read error possible. This chain connects TRBV20-1 to TRBJ2-7, with TRBD1 matching 8 bases. The CDR3 spans 14 residues. Germline V gene sequence: CDR1 DFQATT, CDR2 SNEGSKA (reference sequence). V lost 5 bases, J lost 0 bases, and 6 bases stayed unmatched. CDR3 amino acids: CSAYGQGYSYEQYV. The CDR3 region has the DNA TGCAGTGCTTACGGACAGGGTTACTCCTACGAGCAGTACGTC.

There are many counts of this clonotype. V usage is TRBV7-9 and J usage is TRBJ2-4; D is unresolved. Germline-derived CDR1 and CDR2 are SEHNR and FQNEAQ (reference sequence). The CDR3 is 14 amino acids. Trimming cost V 2 bases and J 0 bases, with 5 bases left between them. The CDR3 DNA follows: TGTGCCAGCAGCTTATGGCTAGCCAAAAACATTCAGTACTTC. It codes for CASSLWLAKNIQYF.

Only a few counts were recorded for this clonotype. This clone may be a read error of a much larger clone one base away. The rearrangement links TRBV11-2 to TRBJ1-2; 10 bases are shared with TRBD1. Germline V gene data show CDR1 as SGHAT and CDR2 as FQNNGV. V lost 4 bases, J lost 4 bases, and 0 bases stayed unmatched. This CDR3 contains 13 residues. The CDR3 sequence is CASSWTGGYGYTF. The CDR3 nucleotides are TGTGCCAGCAGCTGGACAGGGGGCTATGGCTACACCTTC.

J is TRBJ2-7 and V is TRBV11-2; D remains unclear. This CDR3 comprises 13 residues. V lost 0 bases to trimming and J lost 4 bases, with 7 bases between them. The germline gives CDR1 SGHAT, CDR2 FQNNGV. The CDR3, as DNA: TGTGCCAGCAGCTTAGAACAGATATACGAGCAGTACTTC. Translating gives CASSLEQIYEQYF.

The table lists this clonotype with a few counts. As DNA, the CDR3 is TGTGCCAGCTCACCGGGAGGGGTTGAGGGCCAGCCCCAGCATTTT. Protein product: CASSPGGVEGQPQHF. The genes are TRBV18 and TRBJ1-5; D possibly corresponds to TRBD1 (5 bases). The CDR3 spans 15 residues. V lost 3 bases and J 7 bases, leaving 16 bases between the germline ends. Germline CDR1 and CDR2: KGHSH and LQKENI.

There are many counts of this clonotype. A much larger clone lies a single base off, so this may be a read error. The CDR3 carries no conserved terminal phenylalanine or tryptophan, so it likely arises from a read error. V and J are TRBV12-3 or TRBV12-4 and TRBJ1-2, with 12 nucleotides matching TRBD1. Trimming at V came to 6 bases and at J to 4 bases, leaving 12 bases not matched to a gene. The CDR3 covers 17 residues. The CDR3 nucleotides are TGTGCCAGCAGGGTACCGGGACAGGGGGCGCCAGCCTATGGCTACACCCTC. Protein: CASRVPGQGAPAYGYTL.

This clonotype came up many times. The V call is TRBV9, the J call TRBJ2-5, with D perhaps being TRBD1 or TRBD2 (5 bases each). V lost 0 bases to trimming and J lost 4 bases, with 16 bases between them. The CDR3 consists of 16 residues. CDR1 SGDLS and CDR2 YYNGEE come from the germline V gene. The DNA for the CDR3 is TGTGCCAGCAGCGTAGGGGGACGCTTAAGCATAGAGACCCAGTACTTC. This gives the protein CASSVGGRLSIETQYF. The full variable domain, completed using reference TRBV9 and TRBJ2-5, is DSGVTQTPKHLITATGQRVTLRCSPRSGDLSVYWYQQSLDQGLQFLIQYYNGEERAKGNILERFSAQQFPDLHSELNLSSLELGDSALYFCASSVGGRLSIETQYFGPGTRLLVL.